The entry below describes one T cell receptor beta chain. Using immunoSEQ multiplex PCR, the repertoire was profiled, and TCRdb retains in-frame clones only, with some absent. The sample consists of a few hundred thousand clones, about 84% of them appearing once. This sample stems from a study of blood T cell repertoires in COVID-19. The CDR3 has 15 residues. The ends were cut back, 0 bases at V and 3 bases at J, with 10 bases in the middle. Looked up from germline, CDR1 is SGHTA and CDR2 is FQGTGA. The receptor was isolated from a woman aged 40 to 50 with acute COVID-19. This rearrangement joins TRBV7-3 to TRBJ2-3, with D possibly TRBD2 on 6 matching bases. Specimen: PBMCs or T cells enriched from blood (not recorded which). CDR3 coding DNA: TGTGCCAGCAGCTTAACCTCTAGCGAGACAGATACGCAGTATTTT. This encodes CASSLTSSETDTQYF.